A selection of T cell receptor beta chains follows, all from one sample in a study of CD8 T cells in ankylosing spondylitis. MiXCR, run by TCRdb on the 5' RACE reads, gives a single entry per CDR3 protein. The sample carries a few hundred thousand distinct CDR3 sequences, approximately 20% recorded once. Sequencing was done on a sample of blood, either unsorted or a sorted T cell fraction (not recorded which). The receptor set was obtained from a male donor with ankylosing spondylitis. Each CDR3 is given with its conserved first and last residue. The D gene is left open where the match is weak. A row's size may be missing; if present it is once, few, many or a size class.

clone size	J gene	D gene	V gene	CDR3 protein	CDR3 DNA
few	TRBJ2-3	TRBD2	TRBV15	CATSRGVPPFLAEITDTQYF	TGTGCCACCAGCAGGGGAGTCCCTCCTTTTCTAGCGGAGATCACAGATACGCAGTATTTT
many	TRBJ2-7	TRBD1	TRBV18	CASSGTGIDEQYF	TGTGCCAGCTCCGGGACAGGGATCGACGAGCAGTACTTC
NA	TRBJ2-7	NA	TRBV27	CASSGENIYEQYF	TGTGCCAGCAGCGGGGAGAACATCTACGAGCAGTACTTC
NA	TRBJ2-7	TRBD2	TRBV4-1	CASSQGLAGEGEQYF	TGCGCCAGCAGCCAAGGTTTAGCGGGAGAAGGTGAGCAGTACTTC
few	TRBJ2-2	NA	TRBV11-3	CASSFSGGGELFF	TGTGCCAGCAGCTTTTCTGGGGGCGGGGAGCTGTTTTTT
NA	TRBJ1-1	NA	TRBV4-1	CASSQGRGGNTEAFF	TGCGCCAGCAGCCAAGGGCGGGGGGGAAACACTGAAGCTTTCTTT
NA	TRBJ2-7	NA	TRBV5-5	CASSSYYEQYF	TGTGCCAGCAGCTCCTACTACGAGCAGTACTTC
NA	TRBJ2-7	NA	TRBV13	CASSYIGGVGEQYF	TGTGCCAGCAGCTATATTGGAGGTGTGGGAGAGCAGTACTTC
NA	TRBJ1-1	TRBD1	TRBV13	CASSPLETGDPGNTEAFF	TGTGCCAGCAGCCCACTGGAGACAGGGGACCCTGGGAACACTGAAGCTTTCTTT
many	TRBJ2-5	NA	TRBV7-9	CASSLGLGQETQYF	TGTGCCAGCAGCCTTGGACTGGGCCAAGAGACCCAGTACTTC
few	TRBJ2-5	TRBD2	TRBV20-1	CSARVLAGEGETQYF	TGCAGTGCTAGAGTGCTAGCGGGAGAGGGGGAGACCCAGTACTTC
NA	TRBJ2-3	NA	TRBV12-3/TRBV12-4	CASTHRGSTDTQYF	TGTGCCAGCACCCACCGAGGGAGCACAGATACGCAGTATTTT
NA	TRBJ1-1	NA	TRBV2	CASSEVPGQKNTEAFF	TGTGCCAGCAGTGAAGTGCCAGGGCAGAAGAACACTGAAGCTTTCTTT
few	TRBJ2-5	NA	TRBV20-1	CSARDWTRGEETQYF	TGCAGTGCTAGAGATTGGACAAGGGGGGAGGAGACCCAGTACTTC
NA	TRBJ2-7	TRBD1	TRBV6-5	CASSYLLGTGGNEQYF	TGTGCCAGCAGTTACCTCCTTGGGACAGGGGGTAACGAGCAGTACTTC
NA	TRBJ2-2	TRBD1	TRBV7-9	CASSGHRDSNTGELFF	TGTGCCAGCAGCGGTCACCGGGACAGTAACACCGGGGAGCTGTTTTTT
few	TRBJ2-7	NA	TRBV6-1	CASSQVLTGAGYEQYF	TGTGCCAGCAGCCAGGTCCTTACCGGGGCAGGTTACGAGCAGTACTTC
NA	TRBJ2-1	NA	TRBV19	CASGGWGNEQFF	TGTGCCAGTGGCGGTTGGGGCAATGAGCAGTTCTTC
many	TRBJ2-7	NA	TRBV4-3	CASSQDTSGGYEQYF	TGCGCCAGCAGCCAAGATACCAGCGGCGGGTACGAGCAGTACTTC
few	TRBJ2-7	NA	TRBV28	CASSLTGGDYEQYF	TGTGCCAGCAGTTTAACAGGGGGGGACTACGAGCAGTACTTC
once	TRBJ2-7	NA	TRBV19	CASSPGPSYGPYEQYF	TGTGCCAGTAGCCCCGGACCATCTTACGGGCCCTACGAGCAGTACTTC
few	TRBJ2-1	TRBD1	TRBV4-1	CASSQTGGEQFF	TGCGCCAGCAGCCAGACAGGGGGTGAGCAGTTCTTC
NA	TRBJ2-1	TRBD2	TRBV7-8	CASSPQGLAGYNEQFF	TGTGCCAGCAGCCCCCAGGGACTAGCGGGTTACAATGAGCAGTTCTTC
few	TRBJ2-5	NA	TRBV27	CASSLLDQETQYF	TGTGCCAGCAGTTTACTCGATCAAGAGACCCAGTACTTC